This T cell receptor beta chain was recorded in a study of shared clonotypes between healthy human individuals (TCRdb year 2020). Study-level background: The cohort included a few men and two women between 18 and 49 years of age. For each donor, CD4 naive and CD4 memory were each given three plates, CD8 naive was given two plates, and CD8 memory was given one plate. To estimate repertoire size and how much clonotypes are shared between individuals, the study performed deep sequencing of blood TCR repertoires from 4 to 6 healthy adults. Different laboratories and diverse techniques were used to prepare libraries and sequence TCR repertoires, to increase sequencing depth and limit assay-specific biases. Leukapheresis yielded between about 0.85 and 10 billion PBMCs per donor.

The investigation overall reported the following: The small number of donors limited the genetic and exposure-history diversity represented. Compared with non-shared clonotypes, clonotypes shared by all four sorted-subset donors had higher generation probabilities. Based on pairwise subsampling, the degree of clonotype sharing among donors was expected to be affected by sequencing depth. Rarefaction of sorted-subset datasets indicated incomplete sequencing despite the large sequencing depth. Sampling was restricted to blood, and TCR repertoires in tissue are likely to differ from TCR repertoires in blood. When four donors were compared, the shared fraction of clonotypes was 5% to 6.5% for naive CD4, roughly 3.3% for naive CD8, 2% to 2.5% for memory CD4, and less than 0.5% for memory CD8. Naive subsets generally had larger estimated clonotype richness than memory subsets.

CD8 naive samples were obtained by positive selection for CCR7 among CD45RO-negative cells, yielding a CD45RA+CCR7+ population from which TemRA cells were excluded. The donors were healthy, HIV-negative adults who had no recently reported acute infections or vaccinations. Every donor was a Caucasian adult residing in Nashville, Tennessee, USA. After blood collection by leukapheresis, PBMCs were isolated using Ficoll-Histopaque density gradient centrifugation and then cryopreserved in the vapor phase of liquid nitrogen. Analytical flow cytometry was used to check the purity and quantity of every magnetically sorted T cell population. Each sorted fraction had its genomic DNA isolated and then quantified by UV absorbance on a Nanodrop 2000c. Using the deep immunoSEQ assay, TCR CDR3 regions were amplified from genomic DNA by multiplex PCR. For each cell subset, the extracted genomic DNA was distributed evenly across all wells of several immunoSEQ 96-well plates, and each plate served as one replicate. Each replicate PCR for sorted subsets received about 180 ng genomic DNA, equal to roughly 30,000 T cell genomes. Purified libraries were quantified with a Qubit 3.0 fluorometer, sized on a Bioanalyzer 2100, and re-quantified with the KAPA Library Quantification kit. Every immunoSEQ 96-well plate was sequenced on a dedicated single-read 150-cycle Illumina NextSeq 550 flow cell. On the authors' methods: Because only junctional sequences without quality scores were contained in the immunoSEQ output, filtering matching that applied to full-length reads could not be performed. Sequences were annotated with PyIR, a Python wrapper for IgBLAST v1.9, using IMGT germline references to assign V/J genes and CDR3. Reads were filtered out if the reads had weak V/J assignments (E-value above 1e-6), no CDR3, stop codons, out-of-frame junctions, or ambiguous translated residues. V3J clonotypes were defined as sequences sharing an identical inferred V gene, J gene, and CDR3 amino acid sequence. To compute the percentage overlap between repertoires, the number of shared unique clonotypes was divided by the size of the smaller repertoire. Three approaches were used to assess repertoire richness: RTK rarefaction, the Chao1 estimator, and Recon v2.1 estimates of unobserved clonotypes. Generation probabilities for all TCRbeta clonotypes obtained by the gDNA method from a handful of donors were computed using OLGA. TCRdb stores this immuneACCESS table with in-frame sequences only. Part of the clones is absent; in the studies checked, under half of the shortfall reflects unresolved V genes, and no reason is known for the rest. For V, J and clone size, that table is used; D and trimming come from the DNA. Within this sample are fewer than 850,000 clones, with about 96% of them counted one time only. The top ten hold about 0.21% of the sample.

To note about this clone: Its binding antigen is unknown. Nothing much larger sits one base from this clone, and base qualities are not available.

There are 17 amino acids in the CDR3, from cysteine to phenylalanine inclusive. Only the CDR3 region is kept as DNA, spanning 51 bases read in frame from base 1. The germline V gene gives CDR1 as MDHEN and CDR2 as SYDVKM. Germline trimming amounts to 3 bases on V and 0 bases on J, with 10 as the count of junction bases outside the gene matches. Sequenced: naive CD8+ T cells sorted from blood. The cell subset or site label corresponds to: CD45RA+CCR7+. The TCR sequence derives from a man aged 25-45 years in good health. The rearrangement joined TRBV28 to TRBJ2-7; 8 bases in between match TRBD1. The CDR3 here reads CASSFPPPGQDSYEQYF. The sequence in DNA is TGTGCCAGCAGTTTCCCCCCTCCGGGACAGGACTCCTACGAGCAGTACTTC.